This TCR beta chain was sequenced during a study of shared clonotypes between healthy human individuals. Study in general: Participating donors consisted of a couple of women and a few men aged 18 to 49. Whole-study results and caveats: Some naive CD4 clonotypes, 4.5% to 5.5%, turned up in common across several donors.

Concerning this clone: What it recognizes is unknown.

Several immunoSEQ 96-well plates shared each subset's DNA, each plate a replicate. Repertoires were generated with immunoSEQ multiplex PCR, while TCRdb's copy carries only in-frame clones and drops some. Found here are about 2 million clones, over 85% of them singletons; the top ten hold roughly 0.13%. V lost 3 bases, J lost 4 bases, and 18 bases lay in between. The CDR3 covers 15 residues. Germline-derived CDR1 and CDR2 are SQVTM and ANQGSEA. The sample comprised naive CD4+ T cells sorted from blood. Subset given: CD45RA+ positively selected. The sequence came from a young man in good health. This chain joins TRBV29-1 and TRBJ2-5; D is possibly TRBD1 or TRBD2 (5 bases each). For the CDR3, the DNA is TGCAGCGTTGAGGGGGACGGGCAAAGCCGAGAGACCCAGTACTTC. It yields the protein CSVEGDGQSRETQYF.